These 32 T cell receptor beta chains were sequenced from one sample in a study of T cells expressing NK-cell markers. TCRdb re-called the 5' RACE reads and shows each CDR3 protein once, DNA omitted. The table lists approximately 380,000 distinct CDR3 sequences. The sequenced material came from blood T cells: a sorted CD56 or NKG2C T cell subset, CD4+ or CD8+ T cells, or bulk PBMC T cells (not recorded which). These receptors all come from a man aged 18 to 69 in good health.

V usage is TRBV6-1 and J usage is TRBJ2-1. The V gene's germline CDR1 is MNHNS and CDR2 SASEGT. There are 11 residues in the CDR3. The CDR3 spells CASSEFLLRFF.

V is TRBV12-3 or TRBV12-4 and J is TRBJ2-3; TCRdb returns TRBD1, unconfirmable since there is no DNA. The CDR3 is 14 residues long. This chain's CDR3 is CASSPIQGLDTQYF.

V is TRBV28 and J is TRBJ2-4; TCRdb gives TRBD1 as the D gene, but with no DNA this cannot be confirmed. Germline assignment: CDR1 MDHEN and CDR2 SYDVKM. This CDR3 region has 17 residues. The CDR3 spells CASRIGGVGQIQNIQYF.

This rearrangement joins TRBV2 to TRBJ2-3. This CDR3 has 13 residues. Germline CDR1 is SNHLY and CDR2 is FYNNEI. The CDR3 protein is CASSNSWADTQYF.

The chain has TRBV27 and TRBJ2-3; TCRdb picks TRBD1, but there is no DNA to check that call. CDR3 length: 16 amino acids. Germline CDR1 reads MNHEY; CDR2 reads SMNVEV (reference sequence). CDR3 sequence: CASSLGVGRVRDTQYF.

The CDR3 loop is CACRGQLNYGYTF. The chain has TRBV6-1 and TRBJ1-2; with no DNA, the TCRdb D assignment of TRBD1 cannot be verified. In germline, CDR1 is MNHNS, CDR2 SASEGT. The CDR3 length is 13 residues.

J is TRBJ1-2 and V is TRBV28. Germline V CDR1 and CDR2: MDHEN, SYDVKM. The CDR3 spans 14 residues. The CDR3 sequence: CASSFWDSDYGYTF.

The chain carries TRBV6-1 and TRBJ1-3; TCRdb's D gene call, TRBD1, goes unchecked for lack of DNA. The V gene's germline CDR1 is MNHNS and CDR2 SASEGT. The CDR3 extends over 15 amino acids. CDR3 sequence reads: CASSLGTGGRNTIYF.

The rearrangement joins TRBV19 to TRBJ2-2; as DNA is missing, the TRBD1 call by TCRdb cannot be tested. The CDR3 has 15 amino acids. Germline V gives CDR1 LNHDA, CDR2 SQIVND (reference sequence). The CDR3 loop is CASSSRQGTAGELFF.

This chain's CDR3 is CASSYLAGGPNEETQYF. The chain uses TRBV6-2 or TRBV6-3 and TRBJ2-5; TCRdb calls TRBD2, which cannot be checked without DNA. Germline assignment: CDR1 MNHEY and CDR2 SVGEGT. The CDR3 runs 17 residues.

The chain carries TRBV7-9 and TRBJ1-5; TCRdb designates TRBD1, a call that cannot be tested without DNA. This CDR3 region has 14 residues. CDR1 SEHNR and CDR2 FQNEAQ come from the germline V gene (reference sequence). The CDR3 here is CASSFPGAGQPQHF.

The chain employs TRBV2 and TRBJ2-2; TCRdb lists TRBD1, though no DNA is available to test this call. Per the germline V gene, CDR1 is SNHLY and CDR2 is FYNNEI. The CDR3 consists of 18 residues. The CDR3 protein is CASSRRGGQFANTGELFF.

This chain uses TRBV6-1 with TRBJ1-2; TCRdb reports TRBD1, a call that lacks DNA to check it against. Germline loops: CDR1 MNHNS, CDR2 SASEGT. This CDR3 has 14 residues. CDR3: CASSEWTEGYGYTF.

The rearrangement uses TRBV20-1 and TRBJ2-1; TCRdb reports TRBD1, a call that lacks DNA to check it against. The CDR3 has 14 amino acids. Per germline, CDR1 DFQATT and CDR2 SNEGSKA (reference sequence). CDR3: CSAVQRGPYNEQFF.

The chain recombines TRBV6-5 with TRBJ1-2; the TCRdb D gene call, TRBD1, has no DNA to confirm it. This CDR3 spans 15 amino acids. CDR1 and CDR2 (germline): MNHEY, SVGAGI. The CDR3 here is CASSYDGQANYGYTF.

The V and J genes are TRBV18 and TRBJ1-4. The CDR3 spans 16 residues. Germline assignment: CDR1 KGHSH and CDR2 LQKENI. CDR3 protein: CASSPTPSTRIEKLFF.

This sequence joins TRBV20-1 and TRBJ2-3; TCRdb returns TRBD1, unconfirmable since there is no DNA. Germline CDR1 DFQATT, CDR2 SNEGSKA (reference sequence). The CDR3 totals 14 residues. CDR3 sequence: CSAPNRGGADTQYF.

The J gene is TRBJ2-1, the V gene TRBV7-9; TCRdb names TRBD1, which stays unverified in the absence of DNA. Germline CDR1 and CDR2: SEHNR and FQNEAQ (reference sequence). The CDR3 runs 16 residues. The CDR3 protein is CASSPPGQSSYNEQFF.

The chain recombines TRBV2 with TRBJ1-2. Germline-derived CDR1 and CDR2 are SNHLY and FYNNEI. The CDR3 has 13 amino acids. CDR3 amino acids: CASRADGPYGYTF.

The chain is built from TRBV11-3 and TRBJ2-3; TCRdb names TRBD1, which stays unverified in the absence of DNA. The CDR3 extends over 15 amino acids. Germline V lookup: CDR1 SGHNT, CDR2 YENEEA. CDR3: CASSSGSGDTDTQYF.

CDR3 amino acids: CASNHRQGHQPQHF. This rearrangement joins TRBV27 to TRBJ1-5; no DNA is available, so the TRBD1 call from TCRdb remains unchecked. The CDR3 runs 14 residues. The germline V gene has CDR1 MNHEY and CDR2 SMNVEV (reference sequence).

The chain combines TRBV3-1 with TRBJ1-2; with no DNA, the TCRdb D assignment of TRBD1 cannot be verified. The V gene's germline CDR1 is LGHDT and CDR2 YNNKEL (reference sequence). This CDR3 region has 17 residues. CDR3 protein: CASSKLTGDTSNYGYTF.

The J gene is TRBJ2-3, the V gene TRBV29-1; lacking DNA, the TRBD2 call made by TCRdb goes unchecked. The CDR3 runs 16 residues. The V gene's germline CDR1 is SQVTM and CDR2 ANQGSEA. The CDR3 reads CSVDGEGGGAPDTQYF.

CDR3 loop: CASSLRGLAGGYNEQFF. The chain couples TRBV5-1 to TRBJ2-1; TCRdb proposes TRBD2, but this gene call is untestable without DNA. Per germline, CDR1 SGHRS and CDR2 YFSETQ. The CDR3 is made up of 17 amino acids.

V and J are TRBV11-1 and TRBJ2-1; checking the TCRdb D call of TRBD1 is not possible without DNA. In germline, CDR1 is SGHAT, CDR2 FQDESV (reference sequence). The CDR3 is 18 residues long. CDR3 residues: CASSARPGQGLVPDEQFF.

The gene calls are TRBV12-5 and TRBJ2-1. This CDR3 comprises 14 residues. CDR1 is LGHNT and CDR2 is FRNRAP in the germline V gene. The CDR3 loop is CASGFGHSYNEQFF. The whole variable domain, remainder taken from reference TRBV12-5 and TRBJ2-1, is DARVTQTPRHKVTEMGQEVTMRCQPILGHNTVFWYRQTMMQGLELLAYFRNRAPLDDSGMPKDRFSAEMPDATLATLKIQPSEPRDSAVYFCASGFGHSYNEQFFGPGTRLTVL.

The chain links TRBV7-9 to TRBJ2-7; as DNA is missing, the TRBD1 call by TCRdb cannot be tested. CDR1 and CDR2 from the germline V gene are SEHNR and FQNEAQ (reference sequence). The CDR3 sequence is 13 residues long. CDR3 in amino acids: CASSGRQGSKQYF.

This CDR3 reads CASSLALGGTNTGELFF. V is TRBV12-3 or TRBV12-4 and J is TRBJ2-2; TCRdb's assignment of TRBD1 cannot be checked, as there is no DNA. The CDR3 sequence is 17 residues long.

The chain couples TRBV20-1 to TRBJ2-7; TCRdb's D call, TRBD1, is unchecked because there is no DNA. CDR1 is DFQATT and CDR2 is SNEGSKA in the germline V gene (reference sequence). The CDR3 runs 14 residues. The CDR3 region is CSATYRGHGYEQYF.

The chain is built from TRBV7-9 and TRBJ2-1; TCRdb's assignment of TRBD1 cannot be checked, as there is no DNA. This CDR3 is built from 15 residues. Germline V gene sequence: CDR1 SEHNR, CDR2 FQNEAQ (reference sequence). CDR3 protein: CASSFPGQGDNEQFF.

The chain uses TRBV7-6 and TRBJ2-1; the D gene TCRdb calls, TRBD2, cannot be checked with no DNA. CDR1 is SGHVS, CDR2 FNYEAQ, per germline. The CDR3 spans 15 residues. The CDR3: CASSFTGGPYNEQFF.

The chain employs TRBV20-1 and TRBJ1-1; TCRdb names TRBD1, which stays unverified in the absence of DNA. The CDR3 consists of 15 residues. Looked up from germline, CDR1 is DFQATT and CDR2 is SNEGSKA (reference sequence). CDR3 amino acids: CSAKLGTGKNTEAFF.